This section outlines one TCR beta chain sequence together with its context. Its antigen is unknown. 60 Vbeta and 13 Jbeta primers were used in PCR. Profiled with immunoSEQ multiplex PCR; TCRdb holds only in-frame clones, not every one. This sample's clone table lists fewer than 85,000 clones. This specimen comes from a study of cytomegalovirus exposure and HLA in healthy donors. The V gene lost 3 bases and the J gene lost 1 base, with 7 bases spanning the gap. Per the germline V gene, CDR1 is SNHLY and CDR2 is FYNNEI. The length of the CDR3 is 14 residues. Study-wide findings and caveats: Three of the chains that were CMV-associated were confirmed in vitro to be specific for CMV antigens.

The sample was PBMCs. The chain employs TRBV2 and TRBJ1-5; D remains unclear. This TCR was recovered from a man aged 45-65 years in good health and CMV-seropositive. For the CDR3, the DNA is TGTGCCAGCAGTGACTCCGGGAGCAATCAGCCCCAGCATTTT. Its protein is CASSDSGSNQPQHF. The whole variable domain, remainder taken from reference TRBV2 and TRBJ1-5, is EPEVTQTPSHQVTQMGQEVILRCVPISNHLYFYWYRQILGQKVEFLVSFYNNEISEKSEIFDDQFSVERPDGSNFTLKIRSTKLEDSAMYFCASSDSGSNQPQHFGDGTRLSIL.